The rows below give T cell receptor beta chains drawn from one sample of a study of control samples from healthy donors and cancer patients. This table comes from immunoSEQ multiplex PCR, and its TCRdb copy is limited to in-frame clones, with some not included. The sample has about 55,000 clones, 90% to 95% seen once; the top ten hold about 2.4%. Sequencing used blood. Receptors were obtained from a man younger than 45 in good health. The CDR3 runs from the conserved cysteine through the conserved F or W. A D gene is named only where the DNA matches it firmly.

CDR3 DNA: TGTGCCAGCAGAGATAGACAGTTCATATACAATGAGCAGTTCTTC
CDR3 protein: CASRDRQFIYNEQFF
D gene: .
V gene: TRBV5-7
J gene: TRBJ2-1

CDR3 DNA: TGTGGTAGCTCGACGAACACCGGGGAGCTGTTTTTT
CDR3 protein: CGSSTNTGELFF
D gene: .
V gene: TRBV3-1/TRBV3-2
J gene: TRBJ2-2

CDR3 DNA: TGTGCCAGCAGTGAACTAGGGGGCAATCAGCCCCAGCATTTT
CDR3 protein: CASSELGGNQPQHF
D gene: .
V gene: TRBV2
J gene: TRBJ1-5

CDR3 DNA: TGTGCCAGCTTTCCGGGACAGGGTGATCAGCCCCAGCATTTT
CDR3 protein: CASFPGQGDQPQHF
D gene: TRBD1
V gene: TRBV28
J gene: TRBJ1-5

CDR3 DNA: TGTGCCAGCAGCAATCCCCCGAACACCGGGGAGCTGTTTTTT
CDR3 protein: CASSNPPNTGELFF
D gene: .
V gene: TRBV21-1
J gene: TRBJ2-2

CDR3 DNA: TGTGCCAGCAGCTCTCGGACAGATCCTAACTATGGCTACACCTTC
CDR3 protein: CASSSRTDPNYGYTF
D gene: .
V gene: TRBV7-9
J gene: TRBJ1-2

CDR3 DNA: TGCAGCGCGACAGTAGCGGGCCTCTCCTACGAGCAGTACTTC
CDR3 protein: CSATVAGLSYEQYF
D gene: TRBD2
V gene: TRBV29-1
J gene: TRBJ2-7

CDR3 DNA: TGCAGTGCTAGTGGGCAGGTTGGCTATGGCTACACCTTC
CDR3 protein: CSASGQVGYGYTF
D gene: .
V gene: TRBV20-1
J gene: TRBJ1-2

CDR3 DNA: TGTGCCAGTAGTAAGGCGAACACTGAAGCTTTCTTT
CDR3 protein: CASSKANTEAFF
D gene: .
V gene: TRBV19
J gene: TRBJ1-1

CDR3 DNA: TGTGCCAGCAGCGTATCCTCCGGGCCTCAAGAGACCCAGTACTTC
CDR3 protein: CASSVSSGPQETQYF
D gene: .
V gene: TRBV11-3
J gene: TRBJ2-5

CDR3 DNA: TGTGCCAGCAACGTAGGGGGACTTTATAATTCACCCCTCCACTTT
CDR3 protein: CASNVGGLYNSPLHF
D gene: .
V gene: TRBV6-5
J gene: TRBJ1-6

CDR3 DNA: TGTGCCAGCAGCTTAAGACTTAGCAGCGCAGATACGCAGTATTTT
CDR3 protein: CASSLRLSSADTQYF
D gene: .
V gene: TRBV11-2
J gene: TRBJ2-3

CDR3 DNA: TGTGCCAGCACCCTTTCTTGGACGGGTAATACGCAGTATTTT
CDR3 protein: CASTLSWTGNTQYF
D gene: .
V gene: TRBV5-8
J gene: TRBJ2-3

CDR3 DNA: TGTGCCAGCAGTTACGGAGTCAACTACGAGCAGTACTTC
CDR3 protein: CASSYGVNYEQYF
D gene: .
V gene: TRBV6-5
J gene: TRBJ2-7

CDR3 DNA: TGTGCCACCAGTGATGTCGCTAGCGGGATCGATGAGCAGTTCTTC
CDR3 protein: CATSDVASGIDEQFF
D gene: TRBD2
V gene: TRBV24-1
J gene: TRBJ2-1

CDR3 DNA: TGTGCCAGCAGCTTTCGGTCGCATAACACCGGGGAGCTGTTTTTT
CDR3 protein: CASSFRSHNTGELFF
D gene: .
V gene: TRBV13
J gene: TRBJ2-2

CDR3 DNA: TGTGCCAGCAGCTTGAAGCCCAATTCACCCCTCCACTTT
CDR3 protein: CASSLKPNSPLHF
D gene: .
V gene: TRBV5-8
J gene: TRBJ1-6

CDR3 DNA: TGCGCCAGCAGCCAAGTGGGACAGAGCTACAATGAGCAGTTCTTC
CDR3 protein: CASSQVGQSYNEQFF
D gene: TRBD1
V gene: TRBV4-1
J gene: TRBJ2-1

CDR3 DNA: TGTGCCAGCAGCGTGGGACAGGGCTCCTACAATGAGCAGTTCTTC
CDR3 protein: CASSVGQGSYNEQFF
D gene: TRBD1
V gene: TRBV7-3
J gene: TRBJ2-1

CDR3 DNA: TGTGCCACCGACGGAGGGAGCTCCTACAATGAGCAGTTCTTC
CDR3 protein: CATDGGSSYNEQFF
D gene: .
V gene: TRBV24-1
J gene: TRBJ2-1

CDR3 DNA: TGTGCCAGCAGCTTAGGGGGAGGCTATGGCTACACCTTC
CDR3 protein: CASSLGGGYGYTF
D gene: .
V gene: TRBV7-3
J gene: TRBJ1-2

CDR3 DNA: TGTGCCAGAAGCTCACCCCCATACAATGAGCAGTTCTTC
CDR3 protein: CARSSPPYNEQFF
D gene: .
V gene: TRBV5-3
J gene: TRBJ2-1

CDR3 DNA: TGTGCCAGCAGCTTGGCCGTCCGGGTTTGGACAGATACGCAGTATTTT
CDR3 protein: CASSLAVRVWTDTQYF
D gene: .
V gene: TRBV5-8
J gene: TRBJ2-3

CDR3 DNA: TGTGCCAGCAGCCCCCAGTGGGGGTACACTGAAGCTTTCTTT
CDR3 protein: CASSPQWGYTEAFF
D gene: .
V gene: TRBV7-2
J gene: TRBJ1-1

CDR3 DNA: TGCGCCAGCAGCTTAGGGACTAGCGGATCCTACGAGCAGTACTTC
CDR3 protein: CASSLGTSGSYEQYF
D gene: TRBD2
V gene: TRBV5-1
J gene: TRBJ2-7

CDR3 DNA: TGTGCCAGCAGCGTAGCGGGACTGGGGGTGGAAAAACTGTTTTTT
CDR3 protein: CASSVAGLGVEKLFF
D gene: .
V gene: TRBV9
J gene: TRBJ1-4

CDR3 DNA: TGCAGCGTCAAACAGGGGGCACAGACTGAAGCTTTCTTT
CDR3 protein: CSVKQGAQTEAFF
D gene: TRBD1
V gene: TRBV29-1
J gene: TRBJ1-1

CDR3 DNA: TGTGCCATCAGTTACGGATCTGAGCAGTTCTTC
CDR3 protein: CAISYGSEQFF
D gene: .
V gene: TRBV10-3
J gene: TRBJ2-1

CDR3 DNA: TGCGCCAGCAGCTTGGGGAGGGTTGGGGACGAGCAGTACTTC
CDR3 protein: CASSLGRVGDEQYF
D gene: .
V gene: TRBV5-1
J gene: TRBJ2-7